The entry below gives a single T cell receptor beta chain sequence along with its context. The antigen is unknown. The authors ran a second PCR of about 7 to 12 cycles using a sample-barcoded 5' primer and a J-beta primer mix. TCRdb independently ran MiXCR on the 5' RACE reads; one entry per CDR3 protein. In the table there are 1.6 million or so distinct CDR3 sequences, around 35% of which are singletons. The data are from a study of blood T cells in healthy people across ages. Study conclusions and caveats: Higher diversity and more naive CD4+ cells were features of long-lived donors, compared to aged donors.

V dropped 6 bases and J dropped 8; count of bases not matched to a gene: 12. The CDR3 sequence is 15 residues long. The source is a woman in her thirties in good health. Sequenced input: blood. V usage is TRBV12-3 or TRBV12-4 and J usage is TRBJ1-2; 10 bases line up with TRBD1. The CDR3 is CASSPATGGTGGYTF. The CDR3 nucleotides read TGTGCCAGCAGCCCAGCGACAGGGGGCACGGGGGGCTACACCTTC.